This T cell receptor (beta chain) came from a study of low-dose radiotherapy and immunotherapy resistance in tumors (dated 2022 in TCRdb). For context, the study as a whole: In Cohort 1, each fraction delivered 0.5 Gy every 2 weeks, and the prescribed total PTV dose was 6.5 Gy. Cohort 2 received 1 Gy per fraction every two weeks, with a total of 13 Gy over 26 weeks. Nivolumab was administered intravenously as a 240 mg flat dose every two weeks, and ipilimumab was administered intravenously at 1 mg/kg every six weeks. Intravenous cyclophosphamide at 200 mg/m2 was administered every two weeks, one day ahead of each radiation and immunotherapy administration. Starting on cycle 1 day 1, patients took 300 mg of aspirin by mouth once daily for four cycles. No randomization into treatment groups was done for the people taking part in the trial. Eight patients were included in the translational analysis: three from the first dose cohort and the first five from the second dose cohort.

The time point label of this sample denotes: after trial treatment. In light of the paper, this sample's treatment or condition label describes: LDRT plus nivolumab, ipilimumab, low-dose cyclophosphamide and aspirin (RACIN trial). Donors were enrolled in RACIN, a single-arm phase I dose-escalation trial in which nivolumab, ipilimumab, aspirin, low-dose cyclophosphamide and low-dose radiotherapy were combined. Patients with advanced, TIL-negative solid tumors were considered eligible. This clonotype has ten or more counts. Its antigen is unknown. It has no much larger one-base neighbor in the sample; base qualities were not kept. Sequencing instrument: Illumina HiSeq 2500. Superscript III and a set of TRAV- and TRBV-specific primers were used to synthesize first-strand cDNA, so that both TCRalpha and TCRbeta chains were covered. TCRs were amplified for about 20 PCR cycles with Phusion, using a constant-region primer paired with the adapter attached to the V primers. Isolated mRNA was amplified with the MessageAmp II aRNA Amplification Kit, using a 16-hour in vitro transcription at 37°C. The Dynabeads mRNA DIRECT Purification Kit was used to isolate the mRNA for TCR sequencing. Indexed Illumina adapters were added in a second Phusion PCR of about 24 cycles, and the PCR products were purified with AMPure XP beads. Under the source paper's analysis protocol: Using custom Perl scripts, TCR sequences encoding the same protein were pooled, out-of-frame sequences were removed, and the abundance of each clonotype was computed. The analysis excluded TCR sequences that were supported by just one read. The metrics used to describe the repertoires included Shannon entropy, Gini index, clonality, richness, and the frequency of TCRs shared between repertoires. TCRdb reworked the public reads: Q25 trimming with fastp, MiXCR clone assembly, productive beta chains retained. For every CDR3 protein sequence, its rows merge into one entry that carries the most common genes and DNA. It is TCRdb's table, rather than the study itself, that gives the V and J calls and clone size. The sample yields about 60,000 distinct CDR3 sequences; roughly 23% were counted once. The ten largest account for 6.5% to 7% of the sample.

V drops 5 bases and J drops 1 base, leaving 12 bases in between. From the cysteine up to the phenylalanine, the CDR3 has a length of 14 residues. This entry keeps only the CDR3 DNA: 42 bases, framed from base 1. CDR1 is given as SGHVS and CDR2 as FNYEAQ, both from the germline V gene. This TCR was sampled from a male donor with prostate cancer. This chain is built from TRBV7-6 and TRBJ2-7, with the D gene not confidently named. Sequencing was performed on PBMCs, taken after low-dose radiotherapy plus immunotherapy. The CDR3 region has the sequence CASSPTYGSYEQYF. The sequenced DNA: TGTGCCAGCAGCCCAACCTACGGGTCCTACGAGCAGTACTTC.